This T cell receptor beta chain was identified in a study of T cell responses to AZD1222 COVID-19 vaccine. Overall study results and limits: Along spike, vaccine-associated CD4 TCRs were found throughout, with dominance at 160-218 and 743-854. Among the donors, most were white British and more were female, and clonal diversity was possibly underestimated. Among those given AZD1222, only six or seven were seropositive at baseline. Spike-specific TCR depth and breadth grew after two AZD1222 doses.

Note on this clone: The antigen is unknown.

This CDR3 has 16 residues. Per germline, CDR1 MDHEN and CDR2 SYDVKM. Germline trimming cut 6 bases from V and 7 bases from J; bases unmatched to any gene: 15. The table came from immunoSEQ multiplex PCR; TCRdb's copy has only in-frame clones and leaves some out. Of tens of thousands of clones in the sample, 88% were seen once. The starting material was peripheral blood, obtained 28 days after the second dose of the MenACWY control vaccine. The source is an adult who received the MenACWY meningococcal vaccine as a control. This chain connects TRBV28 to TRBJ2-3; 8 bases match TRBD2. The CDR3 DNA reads TGTGCCAGCAGCCTCCCAGTGGGGACTAGTCCCCATACGCAGTATTTT. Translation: CASSLPVGTSPHTQYF.